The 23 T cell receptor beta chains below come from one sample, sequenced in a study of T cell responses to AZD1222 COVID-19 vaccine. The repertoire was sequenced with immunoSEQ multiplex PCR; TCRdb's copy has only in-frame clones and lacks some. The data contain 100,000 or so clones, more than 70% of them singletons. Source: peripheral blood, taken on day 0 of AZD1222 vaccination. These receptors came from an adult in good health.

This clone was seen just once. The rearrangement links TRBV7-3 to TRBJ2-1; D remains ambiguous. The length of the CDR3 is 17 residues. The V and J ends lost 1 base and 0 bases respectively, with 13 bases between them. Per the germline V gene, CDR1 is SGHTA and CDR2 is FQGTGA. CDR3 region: CASSLNPPQSSYNEQFF. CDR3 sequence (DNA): TGTGCCAGCAGCTTAAATCCCCCACAGAGCTCCTACAATGAGCAGTTCTTC.

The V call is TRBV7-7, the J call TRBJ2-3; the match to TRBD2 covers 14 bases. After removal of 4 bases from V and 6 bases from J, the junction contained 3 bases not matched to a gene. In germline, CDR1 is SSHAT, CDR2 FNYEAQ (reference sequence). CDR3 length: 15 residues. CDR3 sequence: CASSSGLAGADTQYF. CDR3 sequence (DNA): TGTGCCAGCAGCTCGGGACTAGCGGGAGCGGATACGCAGTATTTT. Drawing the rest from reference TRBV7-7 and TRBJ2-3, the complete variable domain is GAGVSQSPRYKVTKRGQDVTLRCDPISSHATLYWYQQALGQGPEFLTYFNYEAQPDKSGLPSDRFSAERPEGSISTLTIQRTEQRDSAMYRCASSSGLAGADTQYFGPGTRLTVL.

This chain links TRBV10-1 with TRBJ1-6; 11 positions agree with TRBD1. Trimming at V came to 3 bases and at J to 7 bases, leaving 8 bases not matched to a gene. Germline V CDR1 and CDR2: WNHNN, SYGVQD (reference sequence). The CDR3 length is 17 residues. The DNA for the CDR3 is TGCGCCAGCAGTGAACCGGACAGGGGGCTCACAAATTCACCCCTCCACTTT. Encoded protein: CASSEPDRGLTNSPLHF.

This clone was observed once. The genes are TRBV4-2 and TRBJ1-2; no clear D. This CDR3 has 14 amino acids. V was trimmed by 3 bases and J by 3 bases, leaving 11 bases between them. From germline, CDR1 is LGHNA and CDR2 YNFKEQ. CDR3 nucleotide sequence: TGTGCCAGCAGCCAGCAACCTAATGACTATGGCTACACCTTC. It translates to CASSQQPNDYGYTF.

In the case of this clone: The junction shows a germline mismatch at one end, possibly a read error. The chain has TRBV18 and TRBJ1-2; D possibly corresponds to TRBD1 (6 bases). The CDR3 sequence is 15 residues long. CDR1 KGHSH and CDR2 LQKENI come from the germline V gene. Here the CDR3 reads CASSPLGGRVTGYTF. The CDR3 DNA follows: TGTGCCAGCTCCCCACTGGGGGGGCGCGTTACTGGCTACACCTTC.

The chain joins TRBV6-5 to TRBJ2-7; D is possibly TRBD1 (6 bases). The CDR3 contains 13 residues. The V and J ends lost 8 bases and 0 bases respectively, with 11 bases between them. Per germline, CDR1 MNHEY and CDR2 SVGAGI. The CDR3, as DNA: TGTGCCAGCGACGGGACATACTCCTACGAGCAGTACTTC. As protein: CASDGTYSYEQYF.

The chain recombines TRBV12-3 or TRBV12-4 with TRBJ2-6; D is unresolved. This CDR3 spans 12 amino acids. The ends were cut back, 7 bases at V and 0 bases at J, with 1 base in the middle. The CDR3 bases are TGTGCCAGCATCTCTGGGGCCAACGTCCTGACTTTC. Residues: CASISGANVLTF.

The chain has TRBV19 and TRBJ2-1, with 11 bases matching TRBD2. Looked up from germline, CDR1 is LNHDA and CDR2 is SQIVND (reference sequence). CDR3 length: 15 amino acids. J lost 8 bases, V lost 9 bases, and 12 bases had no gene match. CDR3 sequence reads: CASHPLSGRADEQFF. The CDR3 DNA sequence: TGTGCCAGCCACCCTCTTAGCGGGAGGGCCGATGAGCAGTTCTTC.

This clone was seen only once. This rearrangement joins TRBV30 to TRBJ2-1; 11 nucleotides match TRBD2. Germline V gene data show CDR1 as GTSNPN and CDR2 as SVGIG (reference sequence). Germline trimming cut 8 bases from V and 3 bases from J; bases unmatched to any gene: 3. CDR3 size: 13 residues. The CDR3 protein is CAGTSGGYNEQFF. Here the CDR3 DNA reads TGTGCCGGAACTAGCGGGGGCTACAATGAGCAGTTCTTC.

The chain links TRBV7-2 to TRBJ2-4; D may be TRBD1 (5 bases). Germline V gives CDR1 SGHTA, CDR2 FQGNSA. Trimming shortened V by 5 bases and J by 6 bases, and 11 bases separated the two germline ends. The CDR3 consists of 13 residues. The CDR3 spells CASSQGPGNIQYF. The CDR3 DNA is TGTGCCAGCAGCCAGGGTCCGGGAAACATTCAGTACTTC.

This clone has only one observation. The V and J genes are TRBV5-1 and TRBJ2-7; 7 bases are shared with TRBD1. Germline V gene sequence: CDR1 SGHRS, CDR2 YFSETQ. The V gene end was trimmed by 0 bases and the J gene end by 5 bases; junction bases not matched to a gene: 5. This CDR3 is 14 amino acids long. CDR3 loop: CASSLGQGLNEQYF. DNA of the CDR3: TGCGCCAGCAGCTTGGGACAGGGATTAAACGAGCAGTACTTC.

The CDR3 spells CATPPGHLKEVSSYEQYF. The CDR3 DNA follows: TGTGCCACCCCCCCCGGACACTTGAAAGAGGTTAGCTCCTACGAGCAGTACTTC. The chain employs TRBV19 and TRBJ2-7; weak D call: TRBD1 (5 bases). This CDR3 comprises 18 residues. The ends were cut back, 10 bases at V and 0 bases at J, with 28 bases in the middle. CDR1 LNHDA and CDR2 SQIVND come from the germline V gene (reference sequence).

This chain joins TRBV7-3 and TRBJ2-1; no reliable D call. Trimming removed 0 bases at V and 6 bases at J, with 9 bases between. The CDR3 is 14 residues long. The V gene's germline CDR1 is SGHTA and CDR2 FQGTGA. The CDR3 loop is CASSLTSTGNEQFF. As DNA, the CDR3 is TGTGCCAGCAGCTTAACGTCAACGGGCAATGAGCAGTTCTTC.

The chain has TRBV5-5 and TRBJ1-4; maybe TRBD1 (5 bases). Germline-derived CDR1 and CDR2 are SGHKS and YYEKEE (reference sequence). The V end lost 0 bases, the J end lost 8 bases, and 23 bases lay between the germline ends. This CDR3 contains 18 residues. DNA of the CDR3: TGTGCCAGCAGCTTGGCCGTTCTGGGGAGACCGCAGGGAGAAAAACTGTTTTTT. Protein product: CASSLAVLGRPQGEKLFF.

The CDR3: CASSKRDSGTDTQYF. In DNA, the CDR3 is TGTGCCAGCAGCAAACGGGACTCAGGCACAGATACGCAGTATTTT. The V gene is TRBV7-9, the J gene TRBJ2-3, with a weak D call TRBD2 (6 bases). Deletions cut 5 bases from V and 1 base from J, with 13 bases between. The CDR3 is made up of 15 amino acids. Germline V gives CDR1 SEHNR, CDR2 FQNEAQ (reference sequence).

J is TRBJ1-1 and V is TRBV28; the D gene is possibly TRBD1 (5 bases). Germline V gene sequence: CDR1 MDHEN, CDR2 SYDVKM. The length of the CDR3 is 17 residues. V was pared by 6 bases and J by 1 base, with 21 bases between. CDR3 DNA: TGTGCCAGCAGCTCGGACGGGGACGGTTATCCGAACACTGAAGCTTTCTTT. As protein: CASSSDGDGYPNTEAFF. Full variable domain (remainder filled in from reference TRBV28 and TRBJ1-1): DVKVTQSSRYLVKRTGEKVFLECVQDMDHENMFWYRQDPGLGLRLIYFSYDVKMKEKGDIPEGYSVSREKKERFSLILESASTNQTSMYLCASSSDGDGYPNTEAFFGQGTRLTVV.

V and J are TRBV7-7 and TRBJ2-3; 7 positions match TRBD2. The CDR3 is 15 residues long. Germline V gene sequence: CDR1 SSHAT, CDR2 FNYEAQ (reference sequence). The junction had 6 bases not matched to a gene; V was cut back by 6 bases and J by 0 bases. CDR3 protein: CASSASGASTDTQYF. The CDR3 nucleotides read TGTGCCAGCAGTGCTAGCGGAGCTAGCACAGATACGCAGTATTTT.

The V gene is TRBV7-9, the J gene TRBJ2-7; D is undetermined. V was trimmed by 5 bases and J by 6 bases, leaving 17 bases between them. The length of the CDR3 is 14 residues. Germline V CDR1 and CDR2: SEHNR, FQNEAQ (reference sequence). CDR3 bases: TGTGCCAGCAGCCCGAAGGGTTTGGTGATCGAGCAGTACTTC. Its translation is CASSPKGLVIEQYF.

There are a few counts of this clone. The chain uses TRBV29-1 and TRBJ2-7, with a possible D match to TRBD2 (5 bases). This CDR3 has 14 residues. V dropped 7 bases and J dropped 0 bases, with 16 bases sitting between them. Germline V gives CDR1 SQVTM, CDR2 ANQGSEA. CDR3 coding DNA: TGCAGCGCGAGTAGCGCACCGAGCTCCTACGAGCAGTACTTC. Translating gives CSASSAPSSYEQYF.

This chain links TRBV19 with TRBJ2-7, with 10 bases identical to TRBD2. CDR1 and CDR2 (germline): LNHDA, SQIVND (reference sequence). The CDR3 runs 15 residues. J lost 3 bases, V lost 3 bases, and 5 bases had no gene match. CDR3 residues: CASSMIASGSYEQYF. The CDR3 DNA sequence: TGTGCCAGTAGTATGATAGCTAGCGGGAGCTACGAGCAGTACTTC.

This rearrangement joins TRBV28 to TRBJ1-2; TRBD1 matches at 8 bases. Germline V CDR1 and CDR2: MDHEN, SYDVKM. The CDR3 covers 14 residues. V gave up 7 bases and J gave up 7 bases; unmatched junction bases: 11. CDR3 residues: CASTKPRGRGGYTF. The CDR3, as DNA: TGTGCCAGCACCAAACCCAGGGGGCGCGGTGGCTACACCTTC.

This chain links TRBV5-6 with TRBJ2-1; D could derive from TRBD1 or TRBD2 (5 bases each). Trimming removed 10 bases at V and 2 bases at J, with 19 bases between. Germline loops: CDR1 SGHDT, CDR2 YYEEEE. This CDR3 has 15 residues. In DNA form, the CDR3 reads TGTGCCCGACACTGGACGGGGCGGGCCTACAATGAGCAGTTCTTC. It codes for CARHWTGRAYNEQFF.

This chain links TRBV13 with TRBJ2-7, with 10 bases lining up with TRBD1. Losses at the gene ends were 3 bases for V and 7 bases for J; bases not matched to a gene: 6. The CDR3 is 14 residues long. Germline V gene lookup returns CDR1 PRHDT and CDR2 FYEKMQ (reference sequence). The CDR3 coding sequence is TGTGCCAGCAGCTTCGCGACAGGGGGCGAGGAGCAGTACTTC. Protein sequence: CASSFATGGEEQYF.